These 15 T cell receptor beta chains came from one sample sequenced in a study of regulatory T cells in long-lasting Graves disease (dated by TCRdb to the early 2020s). Taken with the paper, the label for time point translates to: persistent/refractory GD, antithyroid drugs over 5 years with positive TRAb. RNA was extracted from PBMCs in TRIzol for both TCR sequencing and RNA sequencing. The library came from multiplex PCR. The instrument was an Illumina HiSeq 4000. iRepertoire HTBI primers and Arm-PCR amplification of CDR3 regions were used to construct TCR beta libraries. TCRdb handled the public reads itself, with Q25 trimming in fastp and clone calling in MiXCR, and kept productive beta chains. Merged by CDR3 protein, the rows form single entries marked with the most common genes and DNA. Present in this sample are about 470,000 distinct CDR3 sequences, 20% to 25% of which were seen just once. The ten largest clones take up under 9% of the sample.

This specimen was peripheral blood mononuclear cells (PBMCs), taken when the disease was refractory, from a patient treated with antithyroid drugs. Source of these receptors: a female donor with Graves disease.

Comments on this clonotype: A read error may account for a junction end that differs from germline. The chain carries TRBV6-9 and TRBJ1-2; unclear D gene. Germline CDR1 is MNHGY and CDR2 is SVAAGI. This CDR3 region has 14 residues. The CDR3 DNA follows: TGTGCCATCAGTGAGTCGATTTTGGGTCGTATCCACACCTTC. Translated: CAISESILGRIHTF.

The rearrangement uses TRBV10-3 and TRBJ1-4; D is ambiguous. Germline V CDR1 and CDR2: ENHRY, SYGVKD. The CDR3 loop spans 12 amino acids. V was pared by 0 bases and J by 7 bases, with 3 bases between. CDR3 sequence (DNA): TGTGCCATCAGTGAGTCGCGTGAAAAACTGTTTTTT. Its translation is CAISESREKLFF.

The V call is TRBV27, the J call TRBJ1-1, with D unclear. Trimming removed 2 bases at V and 1 base at J, with 8 bases between. This CDR3 has 14 residues. Germline-derived CDR1 and CDR2 are MNHEY and SMNVEV (reference sequence). As DNA, the CDR3 is TGTGCCAGCAGTTTAGGTAGTCCGAACACTGAAGCTTTCTTT. Its translation: CASSLGSPNTEAFF.

This clonotype showed up just a few times. This chain joins TRBV19 and TRBJ2-2, with 8 bases aligning to TRBD2. Losses at the gene ends were 10 bases for V and 0 bases for J; bases not matched to a gene: 7. Germline CDR1 and CDR2: LNHDA and SQIVND (reference sequence). The CDR3 totals 15 residues. The CDR3 is CATKREPSNTGELFF. The CDR3 DNA follows: TGTGCCACAAAGCGGGAGCCCTCGAACACCGGGGAGCTGTTTTTT. Drawing the rest from reference TRBV19 and TRBJ2-2, the complete variable domain is DGGITQSPKYLFRKEGQNVTLSCEQNLNHDAMYWYRQDPGQGLRLIYYSQIVNDFQKGDIAEGYSVSREKKESFPLTVTSAQKNPTAFYLCATKREPSNTGELFFGEGSRLTVL.

The chain couples TRBV7-2 to TRBJ2-7; D gene unclear. Germline V gives CDR1 SGHTA, CDR2 FQGNSA. CDR3 length: 15 residues. The ends were cut back, 4 bases at V and 3 bases at J, with 16 bases in the middle. CDR3 residues: CASSSGLERGYEQYF. As DNA, the CDR3 is TGTGCCAGCAGCTCCGGGTTGGAGCGCGGCTACGAGCAGTACTTC.

This clonotype has only a few counts. The V and J genes are TRBV30 and TRBJ2-7; 8 bases match TRBD1. V shed 2 bases and J 6 bases; nucleotides not matched to a gene: 6. The CDR3 loop spans 13 amino acids. Per germline, CDR1 GTSNPN and CDR2 SVGIG (reference sequence). The CDR3 nucleotides read TGTGCCTGGAGTCCGGGACAGGACCTCGAGCAGTACTTC. Translated, it gives CAWSPGQDLEQYF.

This clonotype occurred a few times. The genes are TRBV14 and TRBJ2-7; 7 bases line up with TRBD2. CDR1 and CDR2 from the germline V gene are SGHDN and FVKESK. Losses at the gene ends were 3 bases for V and 2 bases for J; bases not matched to a gene: 7. The CDR3 is made up of 15 amino acids. This CDR3 reads CASSHLGGGPYEQYF. The CDR3 nucleotides are TGTGCCAGCAGCCACCTTGGGGGAGGGCCCTACGAGCAGTACTTC.

The V and J genes are TRBV7-9 and TRBJ1-4; D might be TRBD1 (6 bases). From germline, CDR1 is SEHNR and CDR2 FQNEAQ (reference sequence). The CDR3 is made up of 14 amino acids. The ends were cut back, 3 bases at V and 8 bases at J, with 13 bases in the middle. As DNA, the CDR3 is TGTGCCAGCAGCTTCCCCGACAGGTGGGAAAAACTGTTTTTT. Translating gives CASSFPDRWEKLFF.

The table lists this clonotype with many counts. The junction and the germline gene differ at one end; a read error may be behind it. This chain uses TRBV12-3 or TRBV12-4 with TRBJ2-7; tentatively, D is TRBD1 (6 bases). CDR3 length equals 15 residues. In DNA form, the CDR3 reads TGTGCCAGCAGTGCAAAGGGGGATTCCTCCCACGAGCAGTACTTC. Residues: CASSAKGDSSHEQYF.

At least ten counts were recorded for this clonotype. The chain carries TRBV10-3 and TRBJ2-5; no firm D call. This CDR3 has 11 amino acids. Trimming removed 8 bases at V and 4 bases at J, with 8 bases between. In germline, CDR1 is ENHRY, CDR2 SYGVKD. CDR3: CAIQWGETQYF. The DNA of the CDR3 is TGTGCCATCCAGTGGGGAGAGACCCAGTACTTC.

This clonotype showed up many times. The chain recombines TRBV7-9 with TRBJ2-5; maybe TRBD1 (5 bases). This CDR3 is 14 amino acids long. The V gene's germline CDR1 is SEHNR and CDR2 FQNEAQ (reference sequence). V was clipped by 4 bases and J by 5 bases, with 14 bases between them. CDR3 nucleotide sequence: TGTGCCAGCAGCTCGACAGACCCCTGGGAGACCCAGTACTTC. It is translated as CASSSTDPWETQYF.

There are a few counts of this clonotype. The rearrangement links TRBV24-1 to TRBJ2-1, with D tentatively TRBD2 (6 bases). Per germline, CDR1 KGHDR and CDR2 SFDVKD. Trimming took off 2 bases at V and 0 bases at J, with 10 bases between the two ends. This CDR3 is 16 amino acids long. In nucleotides, the CDR3 is TGTGCCACCAGTGATTATAGCGGCCGCTCCTACAATGAGCAGTTCTTC. Its protein is CATSDYSGRSYNEQFF.

This clonotype was counted at least ten times. The gene calls are TRBV15 and TRBJ1-2; tentatively, D is TRBD1 (5 bases). The CDR3 contains 16 residues. Germline CDR1 reads LNHNV; CDR2 reads YYDKDF (reference sequence). V lost 3 bases and J 0 bases, leaving 14 bases between the germline ends. As DNA, the CDR3 is TGTGCCACCAGCAGGAGGAGGGGACCGACTAACTATGGCTACACCTTC. It encodes CATSRRRGPTNYGYTF.

In this sample, this clonotype turned up a few times. V is TRBV7-2 and J is TRBJ1-4; D uncertain. The CDR3 runs 13 residues. Germline CDR1 is SGHTA and CDR2 is FQGNSA. V lost 5 bases and J 7 bases, leaving 11 bases between the germline ends. CDR3 coding DNA: TGTGCCAGCAGCCCCAATTCGCCTGAAAAACTGTTTTTT. Translating gives CASSPNSPEKLFF.

The table lists this clonotype with many counts. The CDR3, as DNA: TGTGCCAGCCGACCCCGGGACAGCACCTACTATGGCTACACCTTC. It encodes CASRPRDSTYYGYTF. The genes are TRBV6-1 and TRBJ1-2, with TRBD1 matching 7 bases. This CDR3 has 15 amino acids. Germline-derived CDR1 and CDR2 are MNHNS and SASEGT. V dropped 8 bases and J dropped 3; count of bases not matched to a gene: 12.